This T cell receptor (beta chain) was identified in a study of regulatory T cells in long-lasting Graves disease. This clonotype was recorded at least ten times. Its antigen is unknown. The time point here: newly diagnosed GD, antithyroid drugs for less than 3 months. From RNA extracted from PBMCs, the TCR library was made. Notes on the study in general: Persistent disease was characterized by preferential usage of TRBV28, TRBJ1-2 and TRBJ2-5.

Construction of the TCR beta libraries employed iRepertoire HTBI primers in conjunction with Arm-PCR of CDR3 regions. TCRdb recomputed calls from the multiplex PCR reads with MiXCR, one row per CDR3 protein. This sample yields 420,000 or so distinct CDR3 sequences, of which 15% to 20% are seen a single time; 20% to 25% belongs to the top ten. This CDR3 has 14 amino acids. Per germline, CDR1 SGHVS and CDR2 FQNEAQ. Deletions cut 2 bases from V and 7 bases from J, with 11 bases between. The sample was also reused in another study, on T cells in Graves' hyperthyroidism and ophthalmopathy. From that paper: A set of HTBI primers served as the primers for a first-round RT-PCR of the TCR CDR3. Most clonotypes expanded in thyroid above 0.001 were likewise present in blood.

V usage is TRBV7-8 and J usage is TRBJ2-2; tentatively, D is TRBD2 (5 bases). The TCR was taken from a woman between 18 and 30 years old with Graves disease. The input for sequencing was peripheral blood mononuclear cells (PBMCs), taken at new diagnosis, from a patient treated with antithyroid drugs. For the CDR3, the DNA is TGTGCCAGCAGCTTATTGCCCCGGGGCGGGGAGCTGTTTTTT. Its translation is CASSLLPRGGELFF. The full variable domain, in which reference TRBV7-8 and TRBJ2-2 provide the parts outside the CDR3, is GAGVSQSPRYKVAKRGQDVALRCDPISGHVSLFWYQQALGQGPEFLTYFQNEAQLDKSGLPSDRFFAERPEGSVSTLKIQRTQQEDSAVYLCASSLLPRGGELFFGEGSRLTVL.